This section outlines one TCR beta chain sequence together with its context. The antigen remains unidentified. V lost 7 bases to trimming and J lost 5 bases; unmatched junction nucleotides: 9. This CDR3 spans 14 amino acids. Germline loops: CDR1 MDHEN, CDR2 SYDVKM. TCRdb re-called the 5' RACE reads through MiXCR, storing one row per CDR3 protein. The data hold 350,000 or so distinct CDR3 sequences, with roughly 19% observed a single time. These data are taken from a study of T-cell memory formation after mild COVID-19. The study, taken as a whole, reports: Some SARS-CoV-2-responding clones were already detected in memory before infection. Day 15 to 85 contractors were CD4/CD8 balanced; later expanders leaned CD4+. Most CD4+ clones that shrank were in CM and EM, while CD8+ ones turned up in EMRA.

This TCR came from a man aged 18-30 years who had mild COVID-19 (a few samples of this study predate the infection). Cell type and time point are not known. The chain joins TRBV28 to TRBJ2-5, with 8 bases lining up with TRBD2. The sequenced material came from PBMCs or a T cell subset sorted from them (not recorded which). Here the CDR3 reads CASKTGGAGETQYF. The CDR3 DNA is TGTGCCAGCAAGACCGGGGGGGCCGGGGAGACCCAGTACTTC.